Detailed here is one T cell receptor beta chain. Its antigen remains undetermined. The sample holds no much larger clone one base away, and base qualities are not on file. The data belong to a study of TIL therapy for anti-PD-1-resistant metastatic lung cancer listed by TCRdb under 2021. Notes on the research overall: Tumors were harvested prior to any PD-1/PD-L1 blockade, after which nivolumab was administered to patients, and lymphodepletion, expanded TIL infusion and IL-2 were given to patients who progressed. Among the enrolled patients, the median age was nearly 55 years (range 38-75), and the median tumor PD-L1 proportion score was around 6%. The cohort was composed predominantly of lung adenocarcinoma, with a few EGFR-mutant and two ALK-rearranged tumors included, and half of patients were identified as current or former smokers. Across the cohort, whole-exome sequencing showed a median non-synonymous tumor mutation burden of about 1.6 mutations per megabase. T cell receptor beta sequencing of tumor and peripheral blood served to follow clonotypes across the tumor, the expanded TIL product, and serial blood samples. Paper-wide results and their limitations: The study protocol defined all tumor marker inferences as exploratory. The baseline peripheral repertoire was partially replaced by infused TIL clonotypes, which then decayed over months, and no apparent association between persistence and response was found. The cohort was highly selected, including more treatment-naive, never-smoker and oncogene-addicted patients than is typical, which limits generalizability.

TCR beta CDR3 regions were amplified from genomic DNA by bias-controlled multiplex PCR with the immunoSEQ v3 hsTCRB kit. TCR libraries were sequenced on an Illumina NextSeq 500 to 1.5 million to 2 million read pairs for survey level or roughly 4.5-6 million for deep level. The source study handled its data this way. V, D and J genes were assigned, non-productive sequences were removed, and clonality was reported by immunoSEQ Analyzer software. Repertoires were compared using productive Simpson clonality and Morisita overlap index of productive TRB rearrangements between infused TIL and blood. For each clone in blood, the absolute clonotype count was estimated by multiplying the lymphocyte count by the CD3+ fraction and by the clone's productive frequency. TCRdb took over this immuneACCESS table, retaining in-frame rearrangements with V and J assigned. Such tables are incomplete; in checked studies, under half of the missing clones stem from an unresolved V gene, and the remainder is unexplained. That table is the source of V, J and clone size, and D and trimming were worked out from the DNA. The sample table contains about 60,000 clones; only one count was recorded for around 68% of them. The ten largest make up roughly 6.6% of the sample.

V and J are truncated by 1 base and 6 bases respectively, leaving an intervening sequence of 10 bases. The CDR3 measures 13 amino acids from cysteine to phenylalanine. Only CDR3 DNA is held: 39 bases, read in frame from base 1. Looking up the germline V gene yields CDR1 MDHEN and CDR2 SYDVKM. The sample's time point, from its label and the paper: pre-treatment sample, taken before nivolumab and TIL therapy. A phase I trial run at two centers enrolled adults with stage 4 NSCLC between late 2017 and early 2020. Samples were obtained from a single-arm, open-label phase I trial in which tumor-infiltrating lymphocyte therapy with nivolumab was evaluated in advanced non-small cell lung cancer. Blood mononuclear cells from EDTA tubes were separated on a Ficoll gradient and snap-frozen as pellets, and DNA was extracted from the cells using a Qiagen mini-prep kit.

The chain uses TRBV28 and TRBJ2-7, and the D gene may be TRBD1, 5 bases matching. Specimen: blood, collected at baseline. The sequence came from a person aged 25 to 80 with non-small cell lung cancer. The CDR3 reads CASSLYHRLEQYF. The DNA sequence is given as TGTGCCAGCAGTTTATATCACAGGCTCGAGCAGTACTTC.